The entry below describes one T cell receptor (beta chain). Its antigen is currently not known. The sample holds no much larger clone one base away, and base qualities are not on file. This sample is drawn from a study of CD8 T cell repertoires and HIV-1 epitope variants (dated by TCRdb to about 2020). About the investigation overall: T cells were stimulated in separate culture wells with each of twenty-five peptides representing autologous and known Gag and Nef epitope variants. A total of 80 to 100 T cell cultures were run, with each culture condition performed in triplicate except for one peptide, which was performed in duplicate. Cultures were maintained for 9 to 10 days in IMDM with gentamicin, and half-media changes adding IL-2, IL-7 and IL-15 were performed on days 3 and 7. An aliquot of 1M T cells was saved as an uncultured baseline condition, separate from the roughly 83 T cell cultures. Tested epitopes included three Gag epitope families and Nef HW9 and YT9. T cells were enriched with the EasySep Human T Cell Enrichment Kit and co-cultured with equal numbers of autologous T cell-negative cells as antigen-presenting cells. Control conditions included a CMV, EBV and flu peptide pool, the Ebola AY9 epitope as negative control, and a no-peptide well.

The immunoSEQ platform was used to sequence TCR beta CDR3 regions at survey depth. The QIAamp DNA micro kit was used to extract genomic DNA from every cultured and uncultured CD8+ T cell population. In the authors' own workflow: Samples with fewer than 5,000 productive reads were excluded, resulting in the removal of about 6% of the roughly 80 HIV peptide-stimulated cultures. Sequences were trimmed to CDR3 by a MANAFEST web app, and nonproductive sequences, CDR3s under 5 amino acids, and sequences not starting with C or ending with F/W were removed. To count as antigen-specific, a clonotype had to be expanded in at least 2 of 3 replicates compared with the no-peptide control at FDR 0.01, and only within one epitope family. In addition, a specific clonotype needed a frequency at least fivefold higher than in wells stimulated with peptides from other epitope families. The table comes from immuneACCESS by way of TCRdb, which keeps in-frame sequences with V and J called. Part of the clones is missing from these tables; in studies checked, under half for an unresolved V gene and the rest for unknown reasons. That table is the source of V, J and clone size, and D and trimming were worked out from the DNA. This sample is represented by about 5,600 clones; over 55% of them were singletons. The top ten clones comprise over 35% of the sample.

Study-level results and caveats: Eight to ten antigen-specific TCR beta clonotypes were identified, of which five to seven appeared to be cross-reactive for autologous or known escape epitope variants. The assay identified only TCR beta chains and indicated proliferation to antigen, not T cell function or cytokine profile. A handful of clonotypes recognized the Nef KF9 family and one clonotype recognized the HW9 family, while no responses were seen to the TAALDMSHF plasma variant.

The CDR3, cysteine through phenylalanine, is 14 amino acids long. Only the CDR3 part of the read is kept: 42 bases, read in frame from the first base. CDR1 and CDR2 were assigned from the germline V gene as SNHLY and FYNNEI. V is pared back by 9 bases and J by 0 bases, with 13 bases lying between the germline termini. The EasySep Human CD8+ T Cell Enrichment Kit was used on day 10 to isolate CD8+ T cells from every culture. The V and J genes are TRBV2 and TRBJ2-3; no D gene can be assigned with confidence. The TCR was taken from a male donor with HIV. What was sequenced was cultured CD8+ T cells derived from PBMCs. The CDR3 protein: CASRQRPSTDTQYF. The nucleotides are TGTGCCAGTCGGCAGCGACCTAGCACAGATACGCAGTATTTT. This CDR3, with the reference TRBV2 and TRBJ2-3 proteins standing in past its ends, gives the full variable domain EPEVTQTPSHQVTQMGQEVILRCVPISNHLYFYWYRQILGQKVEFLVSFYNNEISEKSEIFDDQFSVERPDGSNFTLKIRSTKLEDSAMYFCASRQRPSTDTQYFGPGTRLTVL.